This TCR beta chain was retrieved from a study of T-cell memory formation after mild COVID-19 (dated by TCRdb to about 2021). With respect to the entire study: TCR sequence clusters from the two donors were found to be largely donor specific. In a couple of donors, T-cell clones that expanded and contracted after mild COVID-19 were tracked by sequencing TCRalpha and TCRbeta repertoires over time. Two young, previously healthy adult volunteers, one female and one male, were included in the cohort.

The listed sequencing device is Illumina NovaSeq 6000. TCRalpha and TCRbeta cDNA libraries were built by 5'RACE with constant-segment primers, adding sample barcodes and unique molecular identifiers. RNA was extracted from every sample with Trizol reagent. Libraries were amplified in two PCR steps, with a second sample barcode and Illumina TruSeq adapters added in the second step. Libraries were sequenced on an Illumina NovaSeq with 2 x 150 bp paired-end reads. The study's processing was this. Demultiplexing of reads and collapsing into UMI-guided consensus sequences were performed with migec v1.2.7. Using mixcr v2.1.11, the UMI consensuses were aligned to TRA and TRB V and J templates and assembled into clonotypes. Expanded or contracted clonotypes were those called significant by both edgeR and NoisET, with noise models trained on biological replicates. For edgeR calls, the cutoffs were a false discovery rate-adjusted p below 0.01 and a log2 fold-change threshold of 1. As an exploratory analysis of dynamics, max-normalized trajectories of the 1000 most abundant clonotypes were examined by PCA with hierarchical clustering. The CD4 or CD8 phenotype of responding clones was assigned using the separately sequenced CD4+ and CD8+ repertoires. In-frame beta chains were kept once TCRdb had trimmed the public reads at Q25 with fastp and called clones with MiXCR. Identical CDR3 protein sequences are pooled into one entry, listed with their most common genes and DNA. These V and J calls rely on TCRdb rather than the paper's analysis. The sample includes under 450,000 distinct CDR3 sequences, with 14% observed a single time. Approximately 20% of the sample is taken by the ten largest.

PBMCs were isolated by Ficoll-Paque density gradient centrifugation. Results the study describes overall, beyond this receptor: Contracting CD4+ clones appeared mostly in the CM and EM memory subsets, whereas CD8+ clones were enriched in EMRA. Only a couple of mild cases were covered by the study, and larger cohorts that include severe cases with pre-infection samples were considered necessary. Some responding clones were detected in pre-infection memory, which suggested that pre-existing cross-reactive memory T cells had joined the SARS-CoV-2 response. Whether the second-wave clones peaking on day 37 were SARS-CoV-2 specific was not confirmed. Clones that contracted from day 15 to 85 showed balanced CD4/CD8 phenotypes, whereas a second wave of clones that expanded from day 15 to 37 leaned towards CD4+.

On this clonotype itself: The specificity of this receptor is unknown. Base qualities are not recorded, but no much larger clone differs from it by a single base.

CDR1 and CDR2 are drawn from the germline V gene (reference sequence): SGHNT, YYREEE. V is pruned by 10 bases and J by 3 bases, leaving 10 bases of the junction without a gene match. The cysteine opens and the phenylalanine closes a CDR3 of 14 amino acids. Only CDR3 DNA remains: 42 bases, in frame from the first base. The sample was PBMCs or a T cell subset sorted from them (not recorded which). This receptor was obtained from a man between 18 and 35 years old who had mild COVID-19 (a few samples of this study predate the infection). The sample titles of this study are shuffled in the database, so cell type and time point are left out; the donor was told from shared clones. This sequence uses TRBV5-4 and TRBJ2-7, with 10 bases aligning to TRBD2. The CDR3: CAGRTSGAVYEQYF. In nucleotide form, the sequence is TGTGCCGGGCGTACTAGCGGGGCGGTCTACGAGCAGTACTTC.